Presented here are 19 T cell receptor beta chains from one specimen sequenced in a study of regulatory T cells in long-lasting Graves disease. Construction of the TCR beta libraries employed iRepertoire HTBI primers in conjunction with Arm-PCR of CDR3 regions. TCRdb analysed the multiplex PCR reads with MiXCR anew, one entry per CDR3 protein. The sample holds approximately 480,000 distinct CDR3 sequences, around 16% seen once. Sample time point: newly diagnosed GD, antithyroid drugs for less than 3 months. PBMC-derived RNA was used for the TCR library. These data were also reused for a study on T cells in Graves' hyperthyroidism and ophthalmopathy.

The sample here was peripheral blood mononuclear cells (PBMCs), taken at new diagnosis, from a patient treated with antithyroid drugs. The origin of the receptors is a man aged 40-49 years with Graves disease.

V and J are TRBV7-2 and TRBJ1-4, with unresolved D. This CDR3 has 15 residues. Germline V gene data show CDR1 as SGHTA and CDR2 as FQGNSA. V gave up 7 bases and J gave up 5 bases, with 17 bases separating them. CDR3: CASKRRPGWNEKLFF. In nucleotides, the CDR3 is TGTGCCAGCAAGAGGCGGCCGGGATGGAATGAAAAACTGTTTTTT.

The rearrangement joins TRBV20-1 to TRBJ2-1, with 7 bases identical to TRBD2. Germline CDR1 and CDR2: DFQATT and SNEGSKA (reference sequence). Germline trimming cut 6 bases from V and 6 bases from J; bases unmatched to any gene: 14. This CDR3 region has 15 residues. CDR3 region: CSAGGGSTHPNEQFF. In DNA, the CDR3 is TGCAGTGCGGGGGGGGGGAGCACCCATCCCAATGAGCAGTTCTTC.

The gene calls are TRBV29-1 and TRBJ2-7; 10 nucleotides agree with TRBD1. The CDR3 runs 15 residues. V lost 0 bases and J lost 3; bases outside the gene matches: 5. Germline V gives CDR1 SQVTM, CDR2 ANQGSEA. CDR3 DNA sequence: TGCAGCGTTGAAGATCGGGACAGGGGTGACTACGAGCAGTACTTC. Its protein is CSVEDRDRGDYEQYF.

This clonotype was seen more than once but under ten times. This sequence joins TRBV9 and TRBJ2-5, with no clear D. The CDR3 covers 15 residues. Per germline, CDR1 SGDLS and CDR2 YYNGEE. V lost 0 bases, J lost 3 bases, and 12 bases lay in between. CDR3 in amino acids: CASSVAPDRKETQYF. In nucleotides, the CDR3 is TGTGCCAGCAGCGTAGCGCCAGACCGAAAAGAGACCCAGTACTTC. The variable domain in full, with the rest retrieved from reference TRBV9 and TRBJ2-5, is DSGVTQTPKHLITATGQRVTLRCSPRSGDLSVYWYQQSLDQGLQFLIQYYNGEERAKGNILERFSAQQFPDLHSELNLSSLELGDSALYFCASSVAPDRKETQYFGPGTRLLVL.

The rearrangement uses TRBV11-1 and TRBJ2-1; either TRBD1 or TRBD2 may fit D (6 bases each). Trimming shortened V by 0 bases and J by 8 bases, and 8 bases separated the two germline ends. This CDR3 region has 13 residues. Germline CDR1 SGHAT, CDR2 FQDESV (reference sequence). CDR3 coding DNA: TGTGCCAGCAGCTTAGCGGGGGGCCATGAGCAGTTCTTC. Its translation is CASSLAGGHEQFF.

Ten or more counts support this clonotype. For the CDR3, the DNA is TGTGCCAGCCGACGACAGGGGGCGGGAGCGGGAGCCCCCTACGAGCAGTACTTC. It specifies CASRRQGAGAGAPYEQYF. The chain carries TRBV28 and TRBJ2-7; TRBD1 matches 10 bases. The CDR3 contains 18 residues. With V trimmed by 8 bases and J by 2 bases, 18 bases remained unmatched. The germline CDR1 and CDR2 sequences are MDHEN and SYDVKM.

This clonotype was counted ten times or more. This chain links TRBV28 with TRBJ2-7, with TRBD1 matching over 7 bases. Germline V lookup: CDR1 MDHEN, CDR2 SYDVKM. CDR3 length: 17 amino acids. Trimming removed 6 bases from V and 0 bases from J; junction bases left unmatched: 14. CDR3 in amino acids: CASSEGWRQGSSYEQYF. The CDR3 region has the DNA TGTGCCAGCAGCGAAGGATGGCGACAGGGAAGCTCCTACGAGCAGTACTTC.

This clonotype was detected ten times or more. This chain uses TRBV9 with TRBJ2-7; tentatively, D is TRBD2 (5 bases). This CDR3 has 15 residues. The V and J ends lost 4 bases and 5 bases respectively, with 19 bases between them. Germline assignment: CDR1 SGDLS and CDR2 YYNGEE. The CDR3 protein is CASSPWSGSNDEQYF. Written as DNA, the CDR3 is TGTGCCAGCAGCCCATGGAGTGGGAGTAACGACGAGCAGTACTTC.

This clonotype came up a few times. This rearrangement joins TRBV12-3 or TRBV12-4 to TRBJ2-1, with D unclear. The V and J ends lost 7 bases and 6 bases respectively, with 16 bases between them. The CDR3 has 14 amino acids. CDR3 residues: CASKTRNRANEQFF. In DNA form, the CDR3 reads TGTGCCAGCAAGACCCGGAATAGGGCCAATGAGCAGTTCTTC.

In its sample, this clonotype was seen once. The chain has TRBV13 and TRBJ2-7, with 10 bases that match TRBD2. Germline CDR1 is PRHDT and CDR2 is FYEKMQ (reference sequence). The CDR3 is made up of 16 amino acids. J gave up 0 bases and V 5 bases, and 7 bases lay outside the gene matches. DNA for the CDR3: TGTGCCAGCAGCGCTCCTCTAGCGGGAGACTCCTACGAGCAGTACTTC. Amino acids: CASSAPLAGDSYEQYF.

This clonotype was counted at least ten times. The chain employs TRBV2 and TRBJ2-1, with D unclear. V lost 4 bases to trimming and J lost 4 bases, with 14 bases between them. Germline V gene data show CDR1 as SNHLY and CDR2 as FYNNEI. CDR3 length equals 15 residues. CDR3 in DNA: TGTGCCAGCAGTGTTTTCGTCCAGACTTACAATGAGCAGTTCTTC. Residues: CASSVFVQTYNEQFF.

V and J are TRBV29-1 and TRBJ2-1; no clear D gene. The CDR3 sequence is 13 residues long. CDR1 SQVTM and CDR2 ANQGSEA come from the germline V gene. V was clipped by 5 bases and J by 4 bases, with 12 bases between them. The CDR3: CSVLVWQYNEQFF. The CDR3, as DNA: TGCAGCGTTTTGGTTTGGCAGTACAATGAGCAGTTCTTC.

The rearrangement links TRBV20-1 to TRBJ2-5, with 14 positions matching TRBD2. V trimming: 3 bases; J trimming: 4 bases; junction bases outside the gene matches: 4. CDR3 length equals 15 residues. Germline CDR1 is DFQATT and CDR2 is SNEGSKA (reference sequence). The CDR3 DNA reads TGCAGTGCTAGGAGACTAGCGGGAGGGCGAGAGACCCAGTACTTC. As protein: CSARRLAGGRETQYF.

This clonotype was picked up many times. The chain joins TRBV11-1 to TRBJ2-7; D not certain. Germline values: CDR1 SGHAT, CDR2 FQDESV (reference sequence). Trimming removed 3 bases at V and 7 bases at J, with 10 bases between. The CDR3 spans 12 residues. CDR3 nucleotides: TGTGCCAGCAGCTTTATCGTAGGTGAGCAGTACTTC. This encodes CASSFIVGEQYF.

Ten or more counts support this clonotype. The chain employs TRBV6-2 or TRBV6-3 and TRBJ1-4, with 8 bases that match TRBD1. Trimming removed 4 bases from V and 7 bases from J; junction bases left unmatched: 5. CDR1 is MNHEY, CDR2 SVGEGT, per germline. The CDR3 totals 14 residues. The CDR3: CASSLDRVGEKLFF. CDR3 bases: TGTGCCAGCAGTTTGGACAGGGTCGGTGAAAAACTGTTTTTT.

This clonotype was seen many times. The rearrangement links TRBV6-2 or TRBV6-3 to TRBJ2-1, with 11 bases identical to TRBD2. Germline lookup yields CDR1 MNHEY and CDR2 SVGEGT. Trimming cost V 6 bases and J 0 bases; bases outside gene matches: 4. This CDR3 is built from 16 residues. This chain's CDR3 is CASSDLAGGSYNEQFF. DNA for the CDR3: TGTGCCAGCAGCGACCTAGCGGGAGGCTCCTACAATGAGCAGTTCTTC.

The chain couples TRBV3-1 to TRBJ1-2; D gene ambiguous. The V gene lost 1 base and the J gene lost 7 bases, with 13 bases spanning the gap. CDR3 length: 14 residues. Germline V gene lookup returns CDR1 LGHDT and CDR2 YNNKEL (reference sequence). DNA for the CDR3: TGTGCCAGCAGCCAAGTGAACAGATTTAGTGGCTACACCTTC. It yields the protein CASSQVNRFSGYTF.

The sample holds a few counts of this clonotype. The J gene is TRBJ1-1, the V gene TRBV20-1; D ambiguous. This CDR3 contains 14 residues. Trimming removed 3 bases from V and 6 bases from J, with 17 bases in between. The germline CDR1 and CDR2 sequences are DFQATT and SNEGSKA (reference sequence). The CDR3 region is CSASGRRDLAEAFF. CDR3 nucleotides: TGCAGTGCTAGTGGGAGGAGGGATTTGGCTGAAGCTTTCTTT.

In its sample, this clonotype was seen many times. This chain joins TRBV20-1 and TRBJ2-2; the match to TRBD2 covers 10 bases. CDR1 is DFQATT and CDR2 is SNEGSKA in the germline V gene (reference sequence). V shed 4 bases and J 0 bases; nucleotides not matched to a gene: 5. The CDR3 extends over 16 amino acids. CDR3 residues: CSATPLAGANTGELFF. For the CDR3, the DNA is TGCAGTGCTACCCCCCTAGCGGGAGCGAACACCGGGGAGCTGTTTTTT.